This T cell receptor (beta chain) was sequenced during a study of spatial heterogeneity in lung cancer. At the level of the study: A unique TCR and UMI combination showed up more than ten times in raw reads, on average.

Regarding the study as a whole: Expanded tumor TCRs that were ubiquitous appeared in blood more at resection than follow-up.

Regarding time point: sample taken at primary tumor resection. Samples came from 65 to 75 TRACERx patients with untreated early-stage lung cancer. Sequencing covered unsorted whole RNA taken from tumor, nontumor lung or frozen PBMC. MiXCR, run by TCRdb on the 5' RACE reads, gives a single entry per CDR3 protein. The data show under 80,000 distinct CDR3 sequences, roughly 6.4% seen once. Per the germline V gene, CDR1 is DFQATT and CDR2 is SNEGSKA (reference sequence). The V and J ends lost 6 bases and 6 bases, in that order; junction bases with no gene match: 17. This CDR3 comprises 16 residues. This clonotype has only a few counts. What it recognizes is unknown.

The specimen was PBMCs, collected at surgery. The clonotype originates from a female donor with early-stage non-small cell lung cancer. The chain couples TRBV20-1 to TRBJ2-3; 8 nucleotides align to TRBD2. The CDR3 sequence: CSATPPGTRIWDTQYF. The CDR3 coding sequence is TGCAGTGCCACCCCCCCCGGGACTAGGATTTGGGATACGCAGTATTTT.